One sample yielded the 14 T cell receptor beta chains listed below, sequenced in a study of shared clonotypes between healthy human individuals. Produced via immunoSEQ multiplex PCR; TCRdb's table is partial and in-frame only. The table includes hundreds of thousands of clones, less than 85% detected once. Sequencing was carried out using memory CD4+ T cells sorted from blood. Subset: CD45RA-negative fraction. Every receptor here comes from a woman aged 25 to 45 in good health.

The V gene is TRBV28, the J gene TRBJ2-1; 8 bases are shared with TRBD1. The germline CDR1 and CDR2 sequences are MDHEN and SYDVKM. V shed 6 bases and J 3 bases; nucleotides not matched to a gene: 7. The CDR3 covers 15 residues. Here the CDR3 reads CASSRGQGRYNEQFF. CDR3 coding DNA: TGTGCCAGCAGCCGTGGACAGGGACGCTACAATGAGCAGTTCTTC.

This chain joins TRBV4-2 and TRBJ2-7, with TRBD2 as a possible D gene (6 bases). CDR1 is LGHNA, CDR2 YNFKEQ, per germline. This CDR3 has 14 amino acids. V lost 1 base and J lost 2, with 9 bases in between. The CDR3 reads CASSQVGGTYEQYF. As DNA, the CDR3 is TGTGCCAGCAGCCAAGTCGGCGGGACCTACGAGCAGTACTTC.

This clone was counted ten times or more. This chain links TRBV4-1 with TRBJ1-1; D gene unclear. From germline, CDR1 is MGHRA and CDR2 YSYEKL. The CDR3 is made up of 16 amino acids. Trimming left V 0 bases short and J 0 bases short, with 11 bases between. CDR3: CASSQELRNMNTEAFF. The CDR3 DNA sequence: TGCGCCAGCAGCCAAGAATTACGAAACATGAACACTGAAGCTTTCTTT.

V is TRBV10-3 and J is TRBJ2-6; D call uncertain. V was clipped by 6 bases and J by 1 base, with 7 bases between them. Per the germline V gene, CDR1 is ENHRY and CDR2 is SYGVKD. The CDR3 spans 14 residues. The CDR3 DNA is TGTGCCATCAGCAGAGCTTCTGGGGCCAACGTCCTGACTTTC. It encodes CAISRASGANVLTF.

CDR3 coding DNA: TGTGCCAGCAGCCTAGGGTTCCAAGAGACCCAGTACTTC. Its translation: CASSLGFQETQYF. The chain has TRBV14 and TRBJ2-5, with D uncertain. V was cut by 4 bases and J by 1 base, with 7 bases left in between. Germline V gives CDR1 SGHDN, CDR2 FVKESK. CDR3 length: 13 amino acids.

V is TRBV5-4 and J is TRBJ1-1; the D gene is possibly TRBD1 (5 bases). Trimming took 4 bases from V and 0 from J, leaving 10 bases between them. CDR3 length equals 14 residues. CDR1 SGHNT and CDR2 YYREEE come from the germline V gene (reference sequence). Written as DNA, the CDR3 is TGTGCCAGCAGCACCAGGGACTTGAACACTGAAGCTTTCTTT. Translating gives CASSTRDLNTEAFF.

The V gene is TRBV7-8, the J gene TRBJ2-2; possible D gene TRBD2, 5 bases. Trimming took 3 bases from V and 0 from J, leaving 11 bases between them. This CDR3 is 16 amino acids long. Germline CDR1 SGHVS, CDR2 FQNEAQ. CDR3 sequence reads: CASSFRRTSNTGELFF. The CDR3 bases are TGTGCCAGCAGCTTTAGAAGGACTTCGAACACCGGGGAGCTGTTTTTT.

This chain connects TRBV28 to TRBJ1-3; D is possibly TRBD1 (5 bases). This CDR3 has 13 amino acids. Trimming removed 6 bases from V and 4 bases from J, with 10 bases in between. In germline, CDR1 is MDHEN, CDR2 SYDVKM. The CDR3 protein is CASRRTGGNTIYF. The CDR3 nucleotides read TGTGCCAGCAGGCGAACAGGCGGAAACACCATATATTTT.

On this clone itself: Different DNA sequences within this sample yield the same CDR3. The CDR3 loop is CASSLDRGEQYF. The CDR3 DNA reads as TGTGCCAGCTCACTAGACAGGGGCGAGCAGTACTTC. This chain links TRBV18 with TRBJ2-7; 8 nucleotides align to TRBD1. CDR1 is KGHSH, CDR2 LQKENI, per germline. This CDR3 region has 12 residues. V was clipped by 4 bases and J by 6 bases; unmatched bases: 2.

The chain employs TRBV6-1 and TRBJ2-7, with 7 bases matching TRBD1. V was pared by 5 bases and J by 2 bases, with 9 bases of the junction left unmatched. Germline V CDR1 and CDR2: MNHNS, SASEGT. CDR3 length equals 15 residues. CDR3 residues: CASSPFPDRAYEQYF. As DNA, the CDR3 is TGTGCCAGCAGTCCTTTTCCCGACAGGGCCTACGAGCAGTACTTC.

J is TRBJ2-7 and V is TRBV5-4; possible D gene TRBD1, 5 bases. V shed 7 bases and J shed 0 bases, with 20 bases lying between them. In germline, CDR1 is SGHNT, CDR2 YYREEE (reference sequence). This CDR3 comprises 16 residues. CDR3 sequence (DNA): TGTGCCAGCGTCACAGGTAGTTACACCAACTCCTACGAGCAGTACTTC. Protein sequence: CASVTGSYTNSYEQYF.

CDR3 DNA sequence: TGTGCCAGCAGTGACGGAGGGTTCAACACTGAAGCTTTCTTT. Amino acids: CASSDGGFNTEAFF. The chain carries TRBV2 and TRBJ1-1; D uncertain. V lost 3 bases, J lost 2 bases, and 10 bases lay in between. This CDR3 has 14 residues. CDR1 is SNHLY, CDR2 FYNNEI, per germline.

On this clone itself: This same CDR3 is encoded by further DNA sequences in the sample. The rearrangement joins TRBV28 to TRBJ1-1; D unclear. V was pared by 7 bases and J by 0 bases, with 3 bases between. Germline lookup yields CDR1 MDHEN and CDR2 SYDVKM. This CDR3 comprises 11 residues. CDR3 sequence reads: CASTLNTEAFF. CDR3 DNA: TGTGCCAGCACTCTGAACACTGAAGCTTTCTTT.

The chain uses TRBV28 and TRBJ2-7; D gene ambiguous. CDR1 MDHEN and CDR2 SYDVKM come from the germline V gene. The CDR3 sequence is 12 residues long. V lost 5 bases and J 3 bases, leaving 8 bases between the germline ends. CDR3 DNA sequence: TGTGCCAGCAGTATTATAGGCTACGAGCAGTACTTC. Protein sequence: CASSIIGYEQYF.